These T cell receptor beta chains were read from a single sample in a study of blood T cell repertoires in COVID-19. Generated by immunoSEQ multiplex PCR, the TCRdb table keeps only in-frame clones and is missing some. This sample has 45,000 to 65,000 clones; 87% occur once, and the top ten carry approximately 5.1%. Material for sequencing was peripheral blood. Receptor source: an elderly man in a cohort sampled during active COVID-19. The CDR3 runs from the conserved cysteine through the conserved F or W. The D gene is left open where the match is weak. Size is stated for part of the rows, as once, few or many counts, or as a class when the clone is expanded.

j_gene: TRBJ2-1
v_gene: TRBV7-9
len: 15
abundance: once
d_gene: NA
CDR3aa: CASSFTGSSYNEQFF
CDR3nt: TGTGCCAGCAGCTTTACAGGGAGCTCCTACAATGAGCAGTTCTTC

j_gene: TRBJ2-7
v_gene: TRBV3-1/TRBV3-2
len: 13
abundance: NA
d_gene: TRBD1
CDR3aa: CASRRTGSYEQYF
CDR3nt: TGTGCCAGCAGGAGGACAGGGTCGTACGAGCAGTACTTC

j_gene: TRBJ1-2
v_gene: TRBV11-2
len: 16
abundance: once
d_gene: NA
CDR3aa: CASSLDVARRGDGYTF
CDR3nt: TGTGCCAGCAGCTTAGATGTGGCGCGGCGAGGTGATGGCTACACCTTC

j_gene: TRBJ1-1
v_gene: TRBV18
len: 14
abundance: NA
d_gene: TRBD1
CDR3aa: CASSPRQGGTEAFF
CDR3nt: TGTGCCAGCTCACCGAGACAGGGCGGCACTGAAGCTTTCTTT

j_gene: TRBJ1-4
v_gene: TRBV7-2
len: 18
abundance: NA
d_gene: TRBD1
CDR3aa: CASSSLPGQHSTNEKLFF
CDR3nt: TGTGCCAGCAGCTCCTTACCGGGACAGCACTCAACTAATGAAAAACTGTTTTTT

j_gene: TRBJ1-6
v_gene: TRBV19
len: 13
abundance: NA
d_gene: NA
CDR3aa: CASSIGGNSPLHF
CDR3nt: TGTGCCAGTAGTATAGGGGGCAATTCACCCCTCCACTTT

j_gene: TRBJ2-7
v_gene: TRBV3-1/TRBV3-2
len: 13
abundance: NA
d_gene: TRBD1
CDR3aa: CASSLGGQYEQYF
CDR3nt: TGTGCCAGCAGCCTTGGGGGACAGTACGAGCAGTACTTC

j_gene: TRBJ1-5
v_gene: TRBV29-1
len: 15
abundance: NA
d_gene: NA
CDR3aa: CSVEVGSGNNQPQHF
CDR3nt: TGCAGCGTTGAAGTTGGGTCAGGAAACAATCAGCCCCAGCATTTT

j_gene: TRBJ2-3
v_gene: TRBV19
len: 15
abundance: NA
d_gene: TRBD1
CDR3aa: CASSGQAVSTDTQYF
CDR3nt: TGTGCCAGTAGCGGACAGGCTGTTAGCACAGATACGCAGTATTTT

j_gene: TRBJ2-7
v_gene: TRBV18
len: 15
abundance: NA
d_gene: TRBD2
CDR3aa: CASSPTSGGSYEQYF
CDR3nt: TGTGCCAGCTCACCAACTAGCGGGGGTAGTTACGAGCAGTACTTC

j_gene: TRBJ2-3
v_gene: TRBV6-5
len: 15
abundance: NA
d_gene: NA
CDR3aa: CASSSRGAPTDTQYF
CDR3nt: TGTGCCAGCAGTTCCAGGGGGGCCCCCACAGATACGCAGTATTTT

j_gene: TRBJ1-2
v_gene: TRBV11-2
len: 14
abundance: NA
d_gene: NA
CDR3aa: CASSLPGAPHGYTF
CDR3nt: TGTGCCAGCAGCTTACCAGGTGCACCCCATGGCTACACCTTC

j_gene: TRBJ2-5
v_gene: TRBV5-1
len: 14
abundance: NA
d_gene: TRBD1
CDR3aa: CASSRDSPQETQYF
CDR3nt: TGCGCCAGCAGCCGGGACAGCCCTCAAGAGACCCAGTACTTC

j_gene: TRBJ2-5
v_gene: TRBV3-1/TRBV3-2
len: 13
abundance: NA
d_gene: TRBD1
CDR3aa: CASSLGTEETQYF
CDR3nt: TGTGCCAGCAGCCTTGGGACAGAAGAGACCCAGTACTTC

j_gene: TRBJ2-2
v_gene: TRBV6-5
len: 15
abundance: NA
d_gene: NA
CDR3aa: CATGKETANTGELFF
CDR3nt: TGTGCCACAGGAAAGGAAACCGCGAACACCGGGGAGCTGTTTTTT

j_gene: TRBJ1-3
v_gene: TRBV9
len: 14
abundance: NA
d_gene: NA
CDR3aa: CASSSQESGNTIYF
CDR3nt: TGTGCCAGCAGCTCGCAGGAATCTGGAAACACCATATATTTT

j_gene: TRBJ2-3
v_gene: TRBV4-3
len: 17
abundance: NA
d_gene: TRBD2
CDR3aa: CASSQEGLAESTDTQYF
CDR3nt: TGCGCCAGCAGCCAAGAAGGGCTAGCGGAGAGCACAGATACGCAGTATTTT

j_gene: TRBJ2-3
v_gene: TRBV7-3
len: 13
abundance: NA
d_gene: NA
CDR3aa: CASSVPSTDTQYF
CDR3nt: TGTGCCAGCAGCGTCCCTAGCACAGATACGCAGTATTTT

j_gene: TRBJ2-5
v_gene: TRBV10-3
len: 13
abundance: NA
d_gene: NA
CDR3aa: CAISVIGGETQYF
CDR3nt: TGTGCCATCAGTGTAATTGGGGGCGAGACCCAGTACTTC

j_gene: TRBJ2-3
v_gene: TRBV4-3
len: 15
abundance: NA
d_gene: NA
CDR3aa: CASSPFDQGADTQYF
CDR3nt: TGCGCCAGCAGCCCATTCGACCAGGGTGCAGATACGCAGTATTTT

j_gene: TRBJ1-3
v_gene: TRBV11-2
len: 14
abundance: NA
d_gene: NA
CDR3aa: CASSLGSSGNTIYF
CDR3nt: TGTGCCAGCAGCTTAGGGAGCTCTGGAAACACCATATATTTT

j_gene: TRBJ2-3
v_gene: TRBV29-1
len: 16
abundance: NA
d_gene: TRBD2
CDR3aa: CSVEGASGGHTDTQYF
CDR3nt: TGCAGCGTTGAAGGGGCTAGCGGGGGCCACACAGATACGCAGTATTTT

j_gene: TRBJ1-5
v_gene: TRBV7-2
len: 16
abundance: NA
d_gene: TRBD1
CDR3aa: CASQSRGGLFNQPQHF
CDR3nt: TGTGCCAGCCAATCGCGAGGGGGCCTATTCAATCAGCCCCAGCATTTT

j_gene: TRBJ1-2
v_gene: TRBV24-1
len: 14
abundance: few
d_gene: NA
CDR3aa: CATSGRAGYYGYTF
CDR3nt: TGTGCCACCAGTGGTCGGGCAGGGTACTATGGCTACACCTTC

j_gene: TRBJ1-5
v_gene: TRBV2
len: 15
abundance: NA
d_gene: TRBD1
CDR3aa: CASSGWTGVNQPQHF
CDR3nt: TGTGCCAGCAGTGGATGGACAGGGGTCAATCAGCCCCAGCATTTT

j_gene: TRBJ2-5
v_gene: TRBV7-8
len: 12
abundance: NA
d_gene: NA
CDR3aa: CASSPRSGEWDF
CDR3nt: TGTGCCAGCAGCCCGAGATCGGGGGAGTGGGACTTC

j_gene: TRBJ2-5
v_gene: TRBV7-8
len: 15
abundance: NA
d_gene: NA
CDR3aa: CASSPPANSRETQYF
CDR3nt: TGTGCCAGCAGCCCCCCGGCCAATAGCCGAGAGACCCAGTACTTC

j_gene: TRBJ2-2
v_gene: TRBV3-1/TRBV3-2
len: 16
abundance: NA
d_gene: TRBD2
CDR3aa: CASSQASGSITGELFF
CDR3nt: TGTGCCAGCAGCCAAGCTAGCGGGAGCATCACCGGGGAGCTGTTTTTT

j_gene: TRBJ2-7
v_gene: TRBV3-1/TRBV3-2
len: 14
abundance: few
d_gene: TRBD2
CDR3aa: CASSPGTSGYEQYF
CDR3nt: TGTGCCAGCAGCCCCGGGACTAGCGGCTACGAGCAGTACTTC

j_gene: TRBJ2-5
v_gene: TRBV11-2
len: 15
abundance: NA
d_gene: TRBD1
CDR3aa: CASSLDRDRQETQYF
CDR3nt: TGTGCCAGCAGCTTAGATCGGGACAGACAAGAGACCCAGTACTTC

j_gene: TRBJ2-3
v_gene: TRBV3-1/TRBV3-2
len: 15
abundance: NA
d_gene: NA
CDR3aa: CASSQDPVFPDTQYF
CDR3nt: TGTGCCAGCAGCCAAGACCCAGTGTTCCCAGATACGCAGTATTTT

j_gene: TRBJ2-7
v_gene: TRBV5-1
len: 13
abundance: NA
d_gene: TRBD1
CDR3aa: CASSQRQGVGQYF
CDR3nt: TGCGCCAGCAGCCAACGACAGGGGGTAGGGCAGTACTTC

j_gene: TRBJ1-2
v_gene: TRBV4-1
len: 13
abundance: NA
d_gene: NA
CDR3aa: CASSQDRGYGYTF
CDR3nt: TGCGCCAGCAGCCAAGATCGGGGTTATGGCTACACCTTC

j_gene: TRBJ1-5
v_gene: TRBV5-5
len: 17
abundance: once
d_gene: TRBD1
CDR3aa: CASSPSRGTGVNQPQHF
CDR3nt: TGTGCCAGCAGCCCGTCCCGCGGGACAGGGGTCAATCAGCCCCAGCATTTT

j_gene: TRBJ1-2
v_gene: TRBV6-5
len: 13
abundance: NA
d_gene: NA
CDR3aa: CASSYTGNYGYTF
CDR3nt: TGTGCCAGCAGTTATACCGGGAACTATGGCTACACCTTC

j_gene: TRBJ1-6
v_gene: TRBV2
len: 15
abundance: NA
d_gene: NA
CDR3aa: CASTATGQIYSPLHF
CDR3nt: TGTGCCAGCACTGCGACAGGACAGATCTATTCACCCCTCCACTTT

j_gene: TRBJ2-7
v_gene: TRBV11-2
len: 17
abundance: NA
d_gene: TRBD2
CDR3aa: CASSLPAGGVSSYEQYF
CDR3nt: TGTGCCAGCAGCCTACCAGCGGGGGGTGTTAGCTCCTACGAGCAGTACTTC

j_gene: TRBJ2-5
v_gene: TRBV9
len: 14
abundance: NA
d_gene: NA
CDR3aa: CASSVGTIQETQYF
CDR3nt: TGTGCCAGCAGCGTAGGGACTATCCAAGAGACCCAGTACTTC

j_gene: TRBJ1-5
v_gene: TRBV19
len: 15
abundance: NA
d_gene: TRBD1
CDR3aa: CASSSSGTGSQPQHF
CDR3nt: TGTGCCAGTAGTAGCTCCGGGACAGGGAGCCAGCCCCAGCATTTT

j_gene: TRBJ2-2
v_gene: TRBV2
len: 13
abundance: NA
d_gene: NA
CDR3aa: CASSDSGTGELFF
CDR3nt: TGTGCCAGCAGTGATTCGGGTACCGGGGAGCTGTTTTTT

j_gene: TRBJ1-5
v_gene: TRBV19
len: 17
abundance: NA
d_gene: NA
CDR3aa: CASTLRSLSNSNQPQHF
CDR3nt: TGTGCCAGTACCCTCCGGTCCCTATCGAATAGCAATCAGCCCCAGCATTTT

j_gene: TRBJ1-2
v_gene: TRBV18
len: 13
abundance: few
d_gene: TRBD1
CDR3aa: CASSPGTGWGYTF
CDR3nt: TGTGCCAGCTCACCCGGGACAGGGTGGGGCTACACCTTC

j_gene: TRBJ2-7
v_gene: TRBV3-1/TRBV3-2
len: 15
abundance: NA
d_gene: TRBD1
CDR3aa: CASSRGQEPTYEQYF
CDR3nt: TGTGCCAGCAGCCGAGGACAGGAGCCTACCTACGAGCAGTACTTC

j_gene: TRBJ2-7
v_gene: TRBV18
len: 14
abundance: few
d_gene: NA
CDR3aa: CASSAGTSSYEQYF
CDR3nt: TGTGCCAGCTCAGCGGGGACGAGCTCCTACGAGCAGTACTTC

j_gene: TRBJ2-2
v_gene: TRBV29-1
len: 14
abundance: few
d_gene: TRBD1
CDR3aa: CSVGQGASTGELFF
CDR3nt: TGCAGCGTGGGACAGGGGGCTTCAACCGGGGAGCTGTTTTTT

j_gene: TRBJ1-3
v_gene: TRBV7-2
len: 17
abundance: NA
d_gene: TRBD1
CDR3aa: CASSLAPRGLGGNTIYF
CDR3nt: TGTGCCAGCAGCTTAGCGCCCAGGGGGCTTGGTGGAAACACCATATATTTT

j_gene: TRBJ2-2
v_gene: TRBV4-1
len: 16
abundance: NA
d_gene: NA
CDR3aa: CASSQEGRGDTGELFF
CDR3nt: TGCGCCAGCAGCCAAGAAGGCAGGGGAGACACCGGGGAGCTGTTTTTT